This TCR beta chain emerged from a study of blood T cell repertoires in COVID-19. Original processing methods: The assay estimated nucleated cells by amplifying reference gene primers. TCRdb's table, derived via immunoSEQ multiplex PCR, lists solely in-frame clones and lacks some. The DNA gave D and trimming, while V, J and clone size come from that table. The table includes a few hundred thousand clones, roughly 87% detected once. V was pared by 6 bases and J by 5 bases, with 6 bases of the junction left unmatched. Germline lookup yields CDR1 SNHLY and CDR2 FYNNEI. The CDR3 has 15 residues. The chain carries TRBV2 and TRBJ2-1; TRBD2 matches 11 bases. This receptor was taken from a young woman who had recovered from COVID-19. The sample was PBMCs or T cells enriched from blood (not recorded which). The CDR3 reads CASRLMTSGDNEQFF. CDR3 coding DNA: TGTGCCAGCAGGCTAATGACTAGCGGGGACAATGAGCAGTTCTTC.